The 4 T cell receptor beta chains below come from one sample, sequenced in a study of T-cell memory formation after mild COVID-19. TCRdb independently ran MiXCR on the 5' RACE reads; one entry per CDR3 protein. The table has 150,000 to 200,000 distinct CDR3 sequences, roughly 10% seen once. Sequencing input: PBMCs or a T cell subset sorted from them (not recorded which). The receptors stem from a man between 18 and 29 years old who had mild COVID-19 (a few samples of this study predate the infection). Cell type and time point are not known.

This clonotype has ten or more counts. The chain recombines TRBV27 with TRBJ2-3, with D hard to call. Germline V CDR1 and CDR2: MNHEY, SMNVEV (reference sequence). Trimming shortened V by 0 bases and J by 6 bases, and 4 bases separated the two germline ends. CDR3 length: 12 residues. CDR3 coding DNA: TGTGCCAGCAGTTTATCTGCGGATACGCAGTATTTT. This translates into CASSLSADTQYF.

V and J are TRBV4-3 and TRBJ1-5, with 9 bases lining up with TRBD1. This CDR3 is built from 16 residues. With 4 bases clipped from V and 4 bases from J, the junction kept 8 bases outside the gene matches. In germline, CDR1 is LGHNA, CDR2 YSLEER. The CDR3 here is CASSPRWGQGNQPQHF. In DNA form, the CDR3 reads TGCGCCAGCAGCCCCAGGTGGGGACAGGGTAATCAGCCCCAGCATTTT.

CDR3 in amino acids: CASSSSGGNTIYF. CDR3 DNA sequence: TGTGCCAGCAGCTCTTCGGGAGGAAACACCATATATTTT. The V call is TRBV7-8, the J call TRBJ1-3; D remains ambiguous. The CDR3 loop spans 13 amino acids. In germline, CDR1 is SGHVS, CDR2 FQNEAQ. Trimming removed 4 bases from V and 4 bases from J, with 8 bases in between.

The V gene is TRBV6-2 or TRBV6-3, the J gene TRBJ1-1, with no clear D. The CDR3 sequence is 14 residues long. Trimming stripped 5 bases from V and 0 bases from J, with 10 bases between. In germline, CDR1 is MNHEY, CDR2 SVGEGT. Written as DNA, the CDR3 is TGTGCCAGCAGTCCGACAACGATGAACACTGAAGCTTTCTTT. It specifies CASSPTTMNTEAFF.